This T cell receptor beta chain was found in a study of tumor and adjacent non-tumor tissue in lung cancer. At the level of the study: Patients were aged about 30 to 80, 10 men and about five women, stage I to III.

No cell sorting was done before RNA was extracted from the tissue. There are 17 residues in the CDR3. Per the germline V gene, CDR1 is MGHRA and CDR2 is YSYEKL. General study findings and limits: Patients with more diverse tumor TCRs had worse survival. Significantly higher TCR diversity was found in tumor than normal lung.

TCRbeta libraries were built with three rounds of nested PCR, modified from ARM-PCR. TCRdb fed the multiplex PCR reads into MiXCR, producing one record per CDR3 protein. The table has tens of thousands of distinct CDR3 sequences, about three fifths seen once. Notes on this clonotype: Its target is not known. Germline is not matched at one junction end, which may reflect a read error.

The TCR comes from a middle-aged man with non-small cell lung cancer. The chain links TRBV4-1 to TRBJ1-1, with D hard to call. Sequencing was performed on lung tumor tissue. The CDR3 reads CAGNQDSLVVMNTEVFF. The DNA for the CDR3 is TGCGCCGGCAACCAAGATAGTCTCGTCGTCATGAACACTGAAGTTTTCTTT.